Below, 8 T cell receptor beta chains from the same sample are listed, as sequenced in a study of beta chain features in type 1 diabetes. Study findings and constraints: Within each of all four CD4+ subsets, Type 1 diabetes patients had TCRB CDR3s that were moderately but significantly shorter.

Of the isolated RNA, all was reverse transcribed, and so the sequenced material was expressed TCRB transcripts. Libraries were prepared by immunoSEQ multiplex PCR; TCRdb keeps only in-frame clonotypes and omits some of them. The repertoire consists of under 150,000 clones, with 15% to 20% occurring once and the leading ten covering 2.6%. Which antigens these TCRs recognize remains unknown. The specimen was central memory CD4+ T cells from blood. The receptor source for this set is a man aged 18 to 29 with type 1 diabetes.

V usage is TRBV20-1 and J usage is TRBJ2-5; D not certain. The CDR3 loop spans 10 amino acids. Looked up from germline, CDR1 is DFQATT and CDR2 is SNEGSKA (reference sequence). V was cut by 5 bases and J by 2 bases, with 3 bases left in between. The CDR3, as DNA: TGCAGTGCTTATCAAGAGACCCAGTACTTC. This translates into CSAYQETQYF.

This CDR3 is CSESVTDTQYF. The DNA of the CDR3 is TGCAGTGAGTCCGTTACAGATACGCAGTATTTT. The chain has TRBV20-1 and TRBJ2-3; D gene unclear. The CDR3 totals 11 residues. CDR1 is DFQATT, CDR2 SNEGSKA, per germline (reference sequence). Trimming took 7 bases from V and 3 from J, leaving 8 bases between them.

This clone was counted between two and nine times. This rearrangement joins TRBV9 to TRBJ2-3; 12 bases line up with TRBD2. The V and J ends lost 4 bases and 1 base, in that order; junction bases with no gene match: 4. The length of the CDR3 is 16 residues. The germline CDR1 and CDR2 sequences are SGDLS and YYNGEE. The chain's CDR3 is CASSSRTSGGTDTQYF. The DNA for the CDR3 is TGTGCCAGCAGCTCTCGGACTAGCGGGGGCACAGATACGCAGTATTTT.

The gene calls are TRBV7-9 and TRBJ2-2; D call uncertain. The CDR3 has 14 residues. Germline CDR1 and CDR2: SEHNR and FQNEAQ (reference sequence). V was clipped by 0 bases and J by 2 bases, with 4 bases between them. The CDR3 bases are TGTGCCAGCAGCTTAGCGGGAAACACCGGGGAGCTGTTTTTT. Encoded protein: CASSLAGNTGELFF.

The rearrangement uses TRBV7-9 and TRBJ1-1; D call uncertain. V was trimmed by 1 base and J by 6 bases, leaving 9 bases between them. The CDR3 loop spans 13 amino acids. The germline CDR1 and CDR2 sequences are SEHNR and FQNEAQ (reference sequence). The DNA for the CDR3 is TGTGCCAGCAGCTTAGTGGAACGCGCTGAAGCTTTCTTT. Its protein product is CASSLVERAEAFF.

This clone was seen only a few times. V and J are TRBV7-2 and TRBJ1-1; 9 positions match TRBD1. Germline V lookup: CDR1 SGHTA, CDR2 FQGNSA. J was trimmed by 3 bases and V by 5 bases; bases with no gene match: 4. The CDR3 has 14 amino acids. CDR3 residues: CASSPDRGDTEAFF. The CDR3 DNA sequence: TGTGCCAGCAGCCCCGACAGGGGGGACACTGAAGCTTTCTTT.

The gene calls are TRBV2 and TRBJ1-1; D uncertain. The ends were cut back, 8 bases at V and 3 bases at J, with 7 bases in the middle. Per germline, CDR1 SNHLY and CDR2 FYNNEI. CDR3 size: 11 residues. CDR3 DNA sequence: TGTGCCAGCGGAGAGTACACTGAAGCTTTCTTT. This translates into CASGEYTEAFF.

This clone was observed at least ten times. This chain uses TRBV7-9 with TRBJ1-1; D remains ambiguous. Germline V gene sequence: CDR1 SEHNR, CDR2 FQNEAQ (reference sequence). Trimming stripped 5 bases from V and 4 bases from J, with 17 bases between. This CDR3 is built from 15 residues. DNA of the CDR3: TGTGCCAGCAGCCCGCCCCCCCGCTTCGGCACTGAAGCTTTCTTT. Amino acids: CASSPPPRFGTEAFF.